These T cell receptor beta chains were read from a single sample in a study of T-cell reconstitution after alpha-beta-depleted transplantation in children. One entry per CDR3 protein results from TCRdb running MiXCR on the PCR reads. The sample contains a few hundred thousand distinct CDR3 sequences, roughly an eighth of which appear only once. Sequences were derived from PBMCs from the stem cell graft donor, sampled from the stem cell graft. The origin of the receptors is a human donor who donated a stem cell graft to a child with combined immunodeficiency. Each CDR3 is given with its conserved first and last residue. The order of the fields is CDR3 protein, V gene.

CDR3: CASRNQGANYGYTF; V: TRBV6-2/TRBV6-3
CDR3: CASSPTPGQRLGDEQYF; V: TRBV5-5
CDR3: CASSFAGSQETQYF; V: TRBV7-9
CDR3: CSVETLYGYTF; V: TRBV29-1
CDR3: CASSLTTAAPVADTQYF; V: TRBV7-6
CDR3: CASSLSGGVSDTQYF; V: TRBV7-6
CDR3: CASSPAGGKIYF; V: TRBV12-3/TRBV12-4
CDR3: CASSLTGEPYNEQFF; V: TRBV2
CDR3: CASRAPDRGSYEQYF; V: TRBV6-2/TRBV6-3
CDR3: CASSFYHVRGSYEQYF; V: TRBV7-2
CDR3: CASSKGTGDRNTEAFF; V: TRBV28
CDR3: CASSGQMANIQYF; V: TRBV9
CDR3: CATSGASGRAYNEQFF; V: TRBV24-1
CDR3: CASSLGALQDSSYNEQFF; V: TRBV11-2
CDR3: CASSQVSSGGYEQYF; V: TRBV4-3
CDR3: CASTGGADGGYTF; V: TRBV6-2/TRBV6-3
CDR3: CASSEREREGYEQYF; V: TRBV6-4
CDR3: CASSLPDRGQETQYF; V: TRBV28
CDR3: CASSLGTREQYF; V: TRBV7-6
CDR3: CASGMTSGGKNIQYF; V: TRBV5-4
CDR3: CASSYLSPGASDEQYF; V: TRBV6-5
CDR3: CASSPGTGSQPQHF; V: TRBV18
CDR3: CAISLTGMNTEAFF; V: TRBV10-3
CDR3: CASSQDQGQGYTGELFF; V: TRBV4-3
CDR3: CASSLADRGPYNEQFF; V: TRBV5-1
CDR3: CASSHSLDRLNGYTF; V: TRBV14
CDR3: CAWSHTYEQYF; V: TRBV30
CDR3: CASSQGRGAWNEQFF; V: TRBV4-3
CDR3: CASSPDVDSSSYNEQFF; V: TRBV18
CDR3: CSVEVGARDEQFF; V: TRBV29-1
CDR3: CSARGGRSGGPPETQYF; V: TRBV20-1
CDR3: CASSQGWHQPQHF; V: TRBV4-2
CDR3: CSVERGAQTEAFF; V: TRBV29-1
CDR3: CASSFGYSGGTGQETQYF; V: TRBV12-3/TRBV12-4
CDR3: CASSFGGTDTQYF; V: TRBV7-2
CDR3: CASSLDPPGLAGAGDTQYF; V: TRBV5-1
CDR3: CSVDQGDTQYF; V: TRBV29-1
CDR3: CSVALTGGLSFF; V: TRBV29-1
CDR3: CASSYSQAGGYNEQFF; V: TRBV6-5
CDR3: CASSLSPLPGRENEQFF; V: TRBV27
CDR3: CASSEGTTLTTNYGYTF; V: TRBV28
CDR3: CASGLLAGVTGELFF; V: TRBV4-3
CDR3: CAWSVGRTGSRSEQYF; V: TRBV30